This is a list of T cell receptor beta chains from one sample in a study of cytomegalovirus exposure and HLA in healthy donors. This table comes from immunoSEQ multiplex PCR, and its TCRdb copy is limited to in-frame clones, with some not included. The sample records 210,000 or so clones, roughly four fifths being singletons. Sequenced input: PBMCs. The receptors were sampled from a woman aged 40 to 50 in good health and CMV-seronegative. Each CDR3 is given with its conserved first and last residue. A D gene is named only where the DNA matches it firmly.

d_gene: NA
v_gene: TRBV28
CDR3aa: CASSARTDSSPVSNQPQHF

d_gene: NA
v_gene: TRBV5-6
CDR3aa: CASSSGGDTEAFF

d_gene: NA
v_gene: TRBV5-4
CDR3aa: CASSLASGVNTEAFF

d_gene: NA
v_gene: TRBV5-1
CDR3aa: CASSRDAGLSEQYF

d_gene: TRBD2
v_gene: TRBV10-3
CDR3aa: CAISGGGGAGNEQFF

d_gene: NA
v_gene: TRBV27
CDR3aa: CASSFSGNTGELFF

d_gene: TRBD1
v_gene: TRBV7-3
CDR3aa: CASSPLTGANGYTF

d_gene: NA
v_gene: TRBV4-3
CDR3aa: CASSQAFSSGNTIYF

d_gene: TRBD1
v_gene: TRBV28
CDR3aa: CASSSPQGLGTEAFF

d_gene: NA
v_gene: TRBV7-2
CDR3aa: CASRKQGSTEAFF

d_gene: NA
v_gene: TRBV29-1
CDR3aa: CSVEVPFDTF

d_gene: TRBD2
v_gene: TRBV7-6
CDR3aa: CASSRAGGTNTGELFF

d_gene: TRBD2
v_gene: TRBV9
CDR3aa: CASSARLAGNEQFF

d_gene: NA
v_gene: TRBV2
CDR3aa: CASSSPTANLDYTF

d_gene: NA
v_gene: TRBV6-1
CDR3aa: CASTVGRKMNTEAFF

d_gene: NA
v_gene: TRBV27
CDR3aa: CASSYAGVDGYTF

d_gene: TRBD1
v_gene: TRBV5-1
CDR3aa: CASSSTGHMNTEAFF

d_gene: TRBD1
v_gene: TRBV4-1
CDR3aa: CASSPIQGHYGYTF

d_gene: TRBD1
v_gene: TRBV11-2
CDR3aa: CASSSPTGKKLFF

d_gene: NA
v_gene: TRBV2
CDR3aa: CASDGRNTIYF

d_gene: TRBD1
v_gene: TRBV9
CDR3aa: CASSPGGRTEAFF

d_gene: TRBD2
v_gene: TRBV7-3
CDR3aa: CASSKTSGGTYNEQFF

d_gene: NA
v_gene: TRBV2
CDR3aa: CASSGGAGLLNTAYEQYF

d_gene: TRBD1
v_gene: TRBV10-3
CDR3aa: CAISSPGQAYEQYF

d_gene: TRBD2
v_gene: TRBV9
CDR3aa: CASSGRGRELFF

d_gene: TRBD1
v_gene: TRBV10-3
CDR3aa: CATTGGYGYTF

d_gene: TRBD1
v_gene: TRBV30
CDR3aa: CASTQGPSTGNTIYF

d_gene: NA
v_gene: TRBV2
CDR3aa: CASTNWDFFYEQYF

d_gene: NA
v_gene: TRBV4-1
CDR3aa: CASSQGAPQGGYTF

d_gene: TRBD1
v_gene: TRBV7-9
CDR3aa: CASGQEGNEQFF

d_gene: TRBD2
v_gene: TRBV7-6
CDR3aa: CASSFSTSGNEQFF

d_gene: NA
v_gene: TRBV5-6
CDR3aa: CASSPRGPGNTIYF

d_gene: TRBD1
v_gene: TRBV6-5
CDR3aa: CASRSGQNTDTQYF

d_gene: NA
v_gene: TRBV7-9
CDR3aa: CASSLGQSPERAFF

d_gene: NA
v_gene: TRBV5-1
CDR3aa: CASSPQGNGNTIYF

d_gene: TRBD2
v_gene: TRBV28
CDR3aa: CASSPLTSGGTGELFF

d_gene: NA
v_gene: TRBV7-9
CDR3aa: CSSSSGYEQYF

d_gene: TRBD2
v_gene: TRBV28
CDR3aa: CASSLGAGGQETQYF

d_gene: NA
v_gene: TRBV2
CDR3aa: CASSEMGRAENIQYF

d_gene: NA
v_gene: TRBV7-2
CDR3aa: CASSLDFTDTQYF